The 5 T cell receptor beta chains in this list originate from one sample, sequenced in a study of blood T cell repertoires in COVID-19. The assay was immunoSEQ multiplex PCR, and TCRdb's table has in-frame clones only and misses some. Of some 360,000 clones listed, around 87% were seen once; the top ten hold 2% to 2.5%. Sequencing input: peripheral blood. The origin of the receptors is a woman aged 55-69 years with COVID-19, enrolled during active disease.

This chain joins TRBV9 and TRBJ2-1; 9 bases are shared with TRBD2. The CDR3 runs to 15 residues. Germline lookup yields CDR1 SGDLS and CDR2 YYNGEE. V gave up 4 bases and J gave up 2 bases; unmatched junction bases: 4. The CDR3 bases are TGTGCCAGCAGCAAGCTAGCGGGGACCTACAATGAGCAGTTCTTC. As protein: CASSKLAGTYNEQFF.

The chain links TRBV7-2 to TRBJ2-7, with D possibly being TRBD2 (5 bases). The ends were cut back, 5 bases at V and 6 bases at J, with 17 bases in the middle. The CDR3 loop spans 14 amino acids. Germline V gene lookup returns CDR1 SGHTA and CDR2 FQGNSA. The CDR3 sequence is CASSPEGTSREQYF. CDR3 sequence (DNA): TGTGCCAGCAGCCCCGAGGGAACCAGTCGCGAGCAGTACTTC. The full variable domain, with the rest looked up from reference TRBV7-2 and TRBJ2-7, is GAGVSQSPSNKVTEKGKDVELRCDPISGHTALYWYRQSLGQGLEFLIYFQGNSAPDKSGLPSDRFSAERTGGSVSTLTIQRTQQEDSAVYLCASSPEGTSREQYFGPGTRLTVT.

The V gene is TRBV19, the J gene TRBJ2-7, with D unresolved. Trimming shortened V by 1 base and J by 3 bases, and 10 bases separated the two germline ends. The CDR3 loop spans 14 amino acids. Looked up from germline, CDR1 is LNHDA and CDR2 is SQIVND (reference sequence). CDR3 amino acids: CASSIVRGNYEQYF. CDR3 DNA sequence: TGTGCCAGTAGTATAGTAAGAGGTAACTACGAGCAGTACTTC. Full variable domain (remainder filled in from reference TRBV19 and TRBJ2-7): DGGITQSPKYLFRKEGQNVTLSCEQNLNHDAMYWYRQDPGQGLRLIYYSQIVNDFQKGDIAEGYSVSREKKESFPLTVTSAQKNPTAFYLCASSIVRGNYEQYFGPGTRLTVT.

The V call is TRBV5-8, the J call TRBJ2-5; D might be TRBD2 (6 bases). V lost 4 bases and J 2 bases, leaving 15 bases between the germline ends. Germline V gives CDR1 SGHTS, CDR2 YDEGEE. The CDR3 covers 15 residues. CDR3 in DNA: TGTGCCAGCAGCAATGAGGGCGGGGCTCAAGAGACCCAGTACTTC. The encoded protein is CASSNEGGAQETQYF.

The V call is TRBV7-2, the J call TRBJ1-1, with 7 bases aligning to TRBD1. CDR1 SGHTA and CDR2 FQGNSA come from the germline V gene. The CDR3 consists of 15 residues. With 3 bases clipped from V and 0 bases from J, the junction kept 4 bases outside the gene matches. This CDR3 reads CASSFRDRMNTEAFF. The CDR3, as DNA: TGTGCCAGCAGCTTCCGGGACAGAATGAACACTGAAGCTTTCTTT.